This TCR beta chain was sequenced during a study of shared T cell receptors in the human thymus. V lost 10 bases, J lost 1 base, and 10 bases stayed unmatched. CDR3 length: 16 amino acids. Germline V lookup: CDR1 MDHEN, CDR2 SYDVKM. This table comes from immunoSEQ multiplex PCR, and its TCRdb copy is limited to in-frame clones, with some not included. The repertoire includes hundreds of thousands of clones, 87% of them detected once, and just under 0.0095% sits in the top ten. This sample also belongs to another study, concerning human thymus T cells. That report adds: Thymus was obtained from resections taken during corrective heart surgery. Usage of V and J genes appeared biased in thymic and blood repertoires. Among unrelated individuals, related research reported thymic repertoires that overlapped highly.

The J gene is TRBJ2-2, the V gene TRBV28, with 9 nucleotides matching TRBD2. The sample consisted of thymocytes. The receptor's source is a boy in the first two years of life with a congenital heart defect. CDR3: CATNGASGVNTGELFF. DNA for the CDR3: TGTGCCACCAACGGGGCTAGCGGGGTGAACACCGGGGAGCTGTTTTTT.